The clone carrying this T cell receptor beta chain was counted once. The antigen is undetermined. The same CDR3 can be traced to other DNA sequences in this sample. Germline V CDR1 and CDR2: MNHNS, SASEGT. The CDR3 has 12 residues. With 3 bases removed from V and 4 bases from J, the gap between germline ends came to 4 bases. These data belong to a study of cytomegalovirus exposure and HLA in healthy donors. For the study at large: Genotyping of some 390 donors showed that 80% to 90% belonged to the Caucasian-associated ancestry cluster.

Study observations and caveats: Earlier findings revealed that most TCR beta V segments proved productive either about 87% or about 30% of the time. Roughly uniform depth of sequencing across donors was assumed in presence/absence analyses.

It was with 60 Vbeta and 13 Jbeta primers that the PCR ran. Authors' data handling: In a later analysis, the count reached about 80 million unique TCR beta chains, with roughly 9.9 million shared. Only in-frame clones appear in the TCRdb table, and some are missing; sequencing was by immunoSEQ multiplex PCR. That table gives V, J and clone size, and the DNA gave D and trimming. This sample yields 100,000 to 120,000 clones, of which approximately 86% are seen a single time; 1.5% to 2% belongs to the top ten. This sequence joins TRBV6-1 and TRBJ1-3; D uncertain. This TCR was recovered from a man aged 40-49 years in good health and CMV-seronegative. What was sequenced was PBMCs. CDR3 DNA sequence: TGTGCCAGCAGTGAGAGGGGAAACACCATATATTTT. This codes for CASSERGNTIYF.